Below are 5 T cell receptor beta chains sequenced from a single sample in a study of cytomegalovirus exposure and HLA in healthy donors. 60 Vbeta and 13 Jbeta primers were used in PCR. Libraries were prepared by immunoSEQ multiplex PCR; TCRdb keeps only in-frame clonotypes and omits some of them. The data hold roughly 90,000 clones, with 70% to 80% observed a single time. What was sequenced was PBMCs. These receptors originate from a man aged 25 to 40 in good health and CMV-seropositive.

The chain joins TRBV2 to TRBJ2-1; 9 bases line up with TRBD2. Germline loops: CDR1 SNHLY, CDR2 FYNNEI. The trim removed 7 bases at V and 4 bases at J, leaving 8 bases unmatched. This CDR3 contains 15 residues. CDR3 loop: CASKASGTGYNEQFF. CDR3 DNA: TGTGCCAGCAAGGCTAGCGGGACGGGGTACAATGAGCAGTTCTTC.

This clone showed up just a few times. The DNA for the CDR3 is TGTGCCAGCAGTCCGCAGGGTGCTGAGCAGTACTTC. Amino acids: CASSPQGAEQYF. This sequence joins TRBV6-5 and TRBJ2-7, with D possibly TRBD1 on 5 matching bases. V dropped 5 bases and J dropped 7 bases, with 12 bases sitting between them. This CDR3 region has 12 residues. Germline CDR1 is MNHEY and CDR2 is SVGAGI.

The chain carries TRBV19 and TRBJ1-4, with D perhaps TRBD1 (5 bases). The CDR3 is 15 residues long. Trimming stripped 2 bases from V and 3 bases from J, with 10 bases between. Germline lookup yields CDR1 LNHDA and CDR2 SQIVND (reference sequence). CDR3 sequence: CASSIQGRANEKLFF. The CDR3 DNA reads TGTGCCAGTAGTATACAGGGCAGGGCTAATGAAAAACTGTTTTTT.

This clone was detected a few times. The gene calls are TRBV5-1 and TRBJ2-1; TRBD1 aligns across 11 bases. CDR1 is SGHRS and CDR2 is YFSETQ in the germline V gene. CDR3 length: 15 residues. V lost 4 bases, J lost 9 bases, and 9 bases stayed unmatched. The CDR3 loop reads CASSPGTGGLGEQFF. The DNA for the CDR3 is TGCGCCAGCAGCCCCGGGACAGGGGGGTTGGGTGAGCAGTTCTTC.

V is TRBV6-5 and J is TRBJ1-5; D may be TRBD1 (5 bases). The CDR3 is 13 amino acids. V was shortened by 10 bases and J by 5 bases, with 15 bases between the two germline ends. CDR1 and CDR2 (germline): MNHEY, SVGAGI. The CDR3 protein is CATSGLRHQPQHF. CDR3 sequence (DNA): TGTGCCACCTCGGGACTGAGACATCAGCCCCAGCATTTT.